This T cell receptor (beta chain) was sequenced during a study of T cells in localized non-small cell lung cancer. V lost 2 bases and J lost 1, with 5 bases in between. This CDR3 contains 13 residues. The V gene's germline CDR1 is SEHNR and CDR2 FQNEAQ (reference sequence). The study's findings and limits: An association was observed between higher blood T cell density and longer overall survival. For the top 100 tumor clones, a median about 50 also appeared in adjacent lung.

Clones were sequenced by immunoSEQ multiplex PCR, and TCRdb holds only the in-frame ones, with some missing. This table has fewer than 40,000 clones, just under 80% appearing once. With regard to this clone: Antigen: not known.

Sequencing used peripheral blood, obtained before any cancer treatment. The chain combines TRBV7-9 with TRBJ1-1; no reliable D call. The receptor was isolated from a male donor aged 60 or over with stage II squamous cell lung carcinoma. CDR3 nucleotide sequence: TGTGCCAGCAGCTTATTGGAGAACACTGAAGCTTTCTTT. It is translated as CASSLLENTEAFF.